What follows are 23 T cell receptor beta chains derived from one specimen sequenced in a study of T cell responses to AZD1222 COVID-19 vaccine. The table came from immunoSEQ multiplex PCR; TCRdb's copy has only in-frame clones and leaves some out. The table has about 100,000 clones, around nine tenths seen once. Sequencing was performed on peripheral blood, taken on day 0 of AZD1222 vaccination. The receptors come from an adult in good health.

Only one count was recorded for this clone. The chain is built from TRBV7-6 and TRBJ2-7, with D possibly TRBD2 on 6 matching bases. The CDR3 is made up of 15 amino acids. Trimming cost V 1 base and J 6 bases, with 16 bases left between them. Germline V gives CDR1 SGHVS, CDR2 FNYEAQ. CDR3 protein: CASSLGGGEGGEQYF. CDR3 nucleotide sequence: TGTGCCAGCAGCTTAGGCGGAGGGGAAGGCGGCGAGCAGTACTTC.

This clone occurred once. V gene TRBV5-1 combines with J gene TRBJ1-1; no definite D call. V lost 5 bases to trimming and J lost 0 bases, with 8 bases between them. The germline V gene has CDR1 SGHRS and CDR2 YFSETQ. The CDR3 sequence is 13 residues long. The CDR3 DNA is TGCGCCAGCAGGCCGGCTATGAACACTGAAGCTTTCTTT. Encoded protein: CASRPAMNTEAFF.

The chain combines TRBV29-1 with TRBJ1-2; 8 bases agree with TRBD1. Germline loops: CDR1 SQVTM, CDR2 ANQGSEA. V dropped 5 bases and J dropped 4; count of bases not matched to a gene: 6. The CDR3 consists of 13 residues. This CDR3 reads CSVLDRAAYGYTF. The CDR3 region has the DNA TGCAGCGTTCTGGACAGGGCCGCCTATGGCTACACCTTC.

The genes are TRBV3-1 (or the pseudogene TRBV3-2) and TRBJ1-4, with 10 bases identical to TRBD1. The CDR3 length is 15 residues. In germline, CDR1 is LGHDT, CDR2 YNNKEL (reference sequence). J was trimmed by 2 bases and V by 6 bases; bases with no gene match: 3. CDR3 protein: CASSRQGATNEKLFF. CDR3 bases: TGTGCCAGCAGTCGACAGGGGGCGACTAATGAAAAACTGTTTTTT.

This chain links TRBV5-5 with TRBJ2-1, with TRBD1 matching 7 bases. The CDR3 is made up of 15 amino acids. The germline V gene has CDR1 SGHKS and CDR2 YYEKEE (reference sequence). V dropped 3 bases and J dropped 0; count of bases not matched to a gene: 3. CDR3 loop: CASSSPGGSYNEQFF. As DNA, the CDR3 is TGTGCCAGCAGCTCCCCAGGGGGCTCCTACAATGAGCAGTTCTTC.

The V call is TRBV27, the J call TRBJ1-1; 9 positions match TRBD1. The CDR3 spans 15 residues. The V segment lost 6 bases and the J segment 1 base; nucleotides outside the gene matches: 6. Germline V CDR1 and CDR2: MNHEY, SMNVEV (reference sequence). CDR3 DNA sequence: TGTGCCAGCAGCATCGGACAGGGGTGGAACACTGAAGCTTTCTTT. The encoded protein is CASSIGQGWNTEAFF.

This clone showed up just once. V is TRBV7-6 and J is TRBJ1-2; 8 nucleotides agree with TRBD1. CDR1 SGHVS and CDR2 FNYEAQ come from the germline V gene. The V segment lost 1 base and the J segment 4 bases; nucleotides outside the gene matches: 5. The CDR3 length is 15 residues. CDR3 region: CASSLGTGMSYGYTF. The CDR3 bases are TGTGCCAGCAGCTTAGGGACAGGGATGAGCTATGGCTACACCTTC.

In its sample, this clone was seen a few times. This chain connects TRBV19 to TRBJ2-7; D may correspond to TRBD1 or TRBD2 (5 bases each). Per the germline V gene, CDR1 is LNHDA and CDR2 is SQIVND (reference sequence). V dropped 3 bases and J dropped 7 bases, with 16 bases sitting between them. The CDR3 loop spans 14 amino acids. In DNA form, the CDR3 reads TGTGCCAGTAGTATTGGGGGACCAGGGCAAGAGCAGTACTTC. Protein product: CASSIGGPGQEQYF.

This chain joins TRBV3-1 (or the pseudogene TRBV3-2) and TRBJ2-4; D tentatively reads TRBD1 or TRBD2 (5 bases each). V was cut by 4 bases and J by 11 bases, with 21 bases left in between. CDR1 is LGHDT and CDR2 is YNNKEL in the germline V gene (reference sequence). The CDR3 covers 15 residues. CDR3 coding DNA: TGTGCCAGCAGCCCAACCCGGGGCCCGGGGAGTTTTCAGTACTTC. Residues: CASSPTRGPGSFQYF.

The rearrangement links TRBV5-5 to TRBJ1-2, with TRBD1 matching 12 bases. There are 14 residues in the CDR3. Germline lookup yields CDR1 SGHKS and CDR2 YYEKEE (reference sequence). The V and J ends lost 4 bases and 5 bases, in that order; junction bases with no gene match: 3. For the CDR3, the DNA is TGTGCCAGCAGCCGGGACAGGGGGCTTTATGGCTACACCTTC. This codes for CASSRDRGLYGYTF.

This chain uses TRBV6-1 with TRBJ1-2; D is possibly TRBD1 (6 bases). The CDR3 totals 14 residues. Germline values: CDR1 MNHNS, CDR2 SASEGT. Trimming removed 0 bases at V and 7 bases at J, with 12 bases between. CDR3 region: CASSEAGGRTGYTF. CDR3 in DNA: TGTGCCAGCAGTGAAGCGGGGGGGCGGACTGGCTACACCTTC.

The V call is TRBV3-1 (or the pseudogene TRBV3-2), the J call TRBJ1-4; no clear D gene. Trimming removed 1 base from V and 3 bases from J, with 9 bases in between. Germline assignment: CDR1 LGHDT and CDR2 YNNKEL (reference sequence). The CDR3 length is 15 residues. The CDR3: CASSQGSLANEKLFF. DNA for the CDR3: TGTGCCAGCAGCCAAGGGAGTTTAGCTAATGAAAAACTGTTTTTT.

This sequence joins TRBV5-4 and TRBJ1-2; maybe TRBD1 (6 bases). The CDR3 totals 16 residues. Germline V gives CDR1 SGHNT, CDR2 YYREEE (reference sequence). V gave up 0 bases and J gave up 0 bases, with 12 bases separating them. This CDR3 is CASSLDLGATNYGYTF. In nucleotides, the CDR3 is TGTGCCAGCAGCTTGGACTTGGGGGCAACTAACTATGGCTACACCTTC.

The rearrangement links TRBV24-1 to TRBJ1-3; D is uncertain. V lost 4 bases, J lost 2 bases, and 8 bases lay in between. The germline gives CDR1 KGHDR, CDR2 SFDVKD. This CDR3 spans 14 amino acids. Here the CDR3 reads CATSDSRAGNTIYF. CDR3 nucleotides: TGTGCCACCAGTGACTCCCGGGCTGGAAACACCATATATTTT.

CDR3: CASSLTGAIAGGWDTQYF. The DNA for the CDR3 is TGCGCCAGCAGCCTGACCGGGGCGATAGCGGGGGGTTGGGATACGCAGTATTTT. The rearrangement joins TRBV5-1 to TRBJ2-3; 10 bases are shared with TRBD2. The V gene's germline CDR1 is SGHRS and CDR2 YFSETQ. The trim removed 4 bases at V and 6 bases at J, leaving 17 bases unmatched. The CDR3 runs to 18 residues. The variable domain in full, with the rest retrieved from reference TRBV5-1 and TRBJ2-3, is KAGVTQTPRYLIKTRGQQVTLSCSPISGHRSVSWYQQTPGQGLQFLFEYFSETQRNKGNFPGRFSGRQFSNSRSEMNVSTLELGDSALYLCASSLTGAIAGGWDTQYFGPGTRLTVL.

The chain uses TRBV5-5 and TRBJ1-2; D gene uncertain. In germline, CDR1 is SGHKS, CDR2 YYEKEE (reference sequence). The CDR3 length is 13 residues. The germline V and J ends were trimmed by 3 bases and 5 bases, with 11 bases remaining between them. CDR3 loop: CASSSRTDYGYTF. The CDR3 nucleotides are TGTGCCAGCAGCTCCCGGACGGATTATGGCTACACCTTC.

The chain joins TRBV5-6 to TRBJ2-1; 7 nucleotides align to TRBD1. The CDR3 runs 16 residues. With 2 bases clipped from V and 2 bases from J, the junction kept 7 bases outside the gene matches. The germline gives CDR1 SGHDT, CDR2 YYEEEE. CDR3 DNA sequence: TGTGCCAGCAGCTTTGGCCTGGGACAGACCTACAATGAGCAGTTCTTC. Protein sequence: CASSFGLGQTYNEQFF.

Comment on this clone: Other nucleotide sequences from this sample produce the same CDR3. This chain uses TRBV19 with TRBJ1-3; D may be TRBD1 (5 bases). Trimming removed 1 base at V and 4 bases at J, with 8 bases between. The CDR3 runs to 14 residues. The germline V gene has CDR1 LNHDA and CDR2 SQIVND (reference sequence). Here the CDR3 reads CASSIGGDGNTIYF. The CDR3 coding sequence is TGTGCCAGTAGTATAGGAGGGGACGGAAACACCATATATTTT. Full variable domain (missing parts from reference TRBV19 and TRBJ1-3): DGGITQSPKYLFRKEGQNVTLSCEQNLNHDAMYWYRQDPGQGLRLIYYSQIVNDFQKGDIAEGYSVSREKKESFPLTVTSAQKNPTAFYLCASSIGGDGNTIYFGEGSWLTVV.

This chain joins TRBV7-3 and TRBJ2-1, with TRBD1 matching 10 bases. Germline values: CDR1 SGHTA, CDR2 FQGTGA. Trimming removed 3 bases from V and 9 bases from J; junction bases left unmatched: 5. The CDR3 is made up of 14 amino acids. In nucleotides, the CDR3 is TGTGCCAGCAGCTTCAGACAGGGGGCCAGTGAGCAGTTCTTC. The encoded protein is CASSFRQGASEQFF.

The CDR3 DNA sequence: TGTGCCAGCAGGATCGACAGGGGGAACACCGGGGAGCTGTTTTTT. Encoded protein: CASRIDRGNTGELFF. The gene calls are TRBV3-1 (or the pseudogene TRBV3-2) and TRBJ2-2; 8 bases are shared with TRBD1. V lost 6 bases, J lost 1 base, and 4 bases stayed unmatched. The CDR3 is 15 amino acids. The germline V gene has CDR1 LGHDT and CDR2 YNNKEL (reference sequence).

The J gene is TRBJ2-6, the V gene TRBV28; D is possibly TRBD2 (5 bases). Germline V gene data show CDR1 as MDHEN and CDR2 as SYDVKM. This CDR3 region has 14 residues. Trimming stripped 7 bases from V and 3 bases from J, with 10 bases between. This CDR3 reads CASIPGVGANVLTF. Written as DNA, the CDR3 is TGTGCCAGCATTCCCGGGGTTGGGGCCAACGTCCTGACTTTC.

This rearrangement joins TRBV24-1 to TRBJ1-5; no firm D call. Trimming shortened V by 3 bases and J by 7 bases, and 6 bases separated the two germline ends. The CDR3 runs 12 residues. Germline V gene lookup returns CDR1 KGHDR and CDR2 SFDVKD. DNA for the CDR3: TGTGCCACCAGTGATGACTTACAGCCCCAGCATTTT. Translated: CATSDDLQPQHF.

J is TRBJ1-5 and V is TRBV19; TRBD1 matches at 9 bases. CDR1 and CDR2 (germline): LNHDA, SQIVND (reference sequence). The CDR3 loop spans 13 amino acids. The trim removed 5 bases at V and 7 bases at J, leaving 3 bases unmatched. This CDR3 is CASSGDREQPQHF. As DNA, the CDR3 is TGTGCCAGTAGTGGGGACAGGGAACAGCCCCAGCATTTT. The full variable domain, with the rest looked up from reference TRBV19 and TRBJ1-5, is DGGITQSPKYLFRKEGQNVTLSCEQNLNHDAMYWYRQDPGQGLRLIYYSQIVNDFQKGDIAEGYSVSREKKESFPLTVTSAQKNPTAFYLCASSGDREQPQHFGDGTRLSIL.